These 18 T cell receptor beta chains share one sample of origin, sequenced in a study of cytomegalovirus exposure and HLA in healthy donors. The PCR had 60 Vbeta and 13 Jbeta primers. Repertoires were generated with immunoSEQ multiplex PCR, while TCRdb's copy carries only in-frame clones and drops some. The top ten hold around 4.8% of the sample, which has 150,000 to 200,000 clones, approximately 79% seen once. The sequenced sample consisted of PBMCs. All receptors come from a woman aged 25-40 years in good health and CMV-seropositive.

This clone was seen more than once but under ten times. This chain connects TRBV10-3 to TRBJ2-7, with D maybe TRBD2 (6 bases). The germline V and J ends were trimmed by 6 bases and 1 base, with 13 bases remaining between them. Germline V gene data show CDR1 as ENHRY and CDR2 as SYGVKD. The CDR3 contains 14 residues. In nucleotides, the CDR3 is TGTGCCATCAGCGAGAGGGGACTTTCCTACGAGCAGTACTTC. It translates to CAISERGLSYEQYF.

This rearrangement joins TRBV5-1 to TRBJ2-3, with 10 bases lining up with TRBD2. Germline CDR1 is SGHRS and CDR2 is YFSETQ. The junction had 8 bases not matched to a gene; V was cut back by 4 bases and J by 6 bases. The CDR3 is 15 amino acids. CDR3 loop: CASSPPSGSADTQYF. DNA of the CDR3: TGCGCCAGCAGCCCCCCTAGCGGGAGTGCCGATACGCAGTATTTT.

The rearrangement uses TRBV10-3 and TRBJ2-7; 8 bases are shared with TRBD1. J lost 1 base, V lost 6 bases, and 8 bases had no gene match. CDR3 size: 15 residues. The germline CDR1 and CDR2 sequences are ENHRY and SYGVKD. The CDR3 loop is CAISHQGAKSYEQYF. CDR3 sequence (DNA): TGTGCCATCAGCCACCAGGGGGCTAAATCCTACGAGCAGTACTTC.

This chain links TRBV15 with TRBJ1-6; D gene uncertain. The V end lost 0 bases, the J end lost 8 bases, and 8 bases lay between the germline ends. Germline lookup yields CDR1 LNHNV and CDR2 YYDKDF (reference sequence). The CDR3 extends over 14 amino acids. For the CDR3, the DNA is TGTGCCACCAGCAGAGATTACCCGGATTCACCCCTCCACTTT. Encoded protein: CATSRDYPDSPLHF.

This clone was counted only a few times. The rearrangement links TRBV27 to TRBJ1-1; no definite D call. V lost 3 bases and J 0 bases, leaving 14 bases between the germline ends. Germline assignment: CDR1 MNHEY and CDR2 SMNVEV (reference sequence). The CDR3 is 16 amino acids. This CDR3 reads CASSLAFEGMNTEAFF. DNA of the CDR3: TGTGCCAGCAGTTTGGCCTTTGAGGGTATGAACACTGAAGCTTTCTTT.

The rearrangement joins TRBV10-3 to TRBJ1-2, with a tentative D call TRBD1 (6 bases). This CDR3 is 15 amino acids long. Trimming left V 6 bases short and J 5 bases short, with 19 bases between. Germline V gene lookup returns CDR1 ENHRY and CDR2 SYGVKD. CDR3 in amino acids: CAIRIPQQGGYGYTF. CDR3 nucleotides: TGTGCCATCAGGATCCCCCAACAGGGTGGATATGGCTACACCTTC.

The chain carries TRBV25-1 and TRBJ2-4, with 8 positions matching TRBD2. Germline V lookup: CDR1 MGHDK, CDR2 SYGVNS. Trimming cost V 6 bases and J 0 bases; bases outside gene matches: 10. The CDR3 runs 17 residues. CDR3 sequence reads: CASRRALAGLAKNIQYF. The CDR3 bases are TGTGCCAGCAGGAGGGCTTTAGCGGGGCTAGCCAAAAACATTCAGTACTTC.

This clone came up a few times. The V and J genes are TRBV27 and TRBJ2-2; TRBD2 might be the D (6 bases). CDR3 length: 16 residues. The germline V gene encodes CDR1 MNHEY and CDR2 SMNVEV (reference sequence). V dropped 5 bases and J dropped 1 base, with 14 bases sitting between them. CDR3 DNA sequence: TGTGCCAGCAGTCTGGGGGGAGGAGGGAACACCGGGGAGCTGTTTTTT. Amino acids: CASSLGGGGNTGELFF.

The gene calls are TRBV7-9 and TRBJ1-4; 8 bases agree with TRBD1. Germline V gene sequence: CDR1 SEHNR, CDR2 FQNEAQ (reference sequence). V shed 7 bases and J 0 bases; nucleotides not matched to a gene: 13. This CDR3 has 18 residues. CDR3 sequence reads: CASTTDRDTLTTNEKLFF. The CDR3 DNA follows: TGTGCCAGCACCACGGACAGGGACACACTCACAACTAATGAAAAACTGTTTTTT.

CDR3 bases: TGTGCCAGCAGTGAAGGGCGGGGGGGCTTCAATGAGCAGTTCTTC. This codes for CASSEGRGGFNEQFF. The chain links TRBV2 to TRBJ2-1; 9 bases agree with TRBD2. The germline CDR1 and CDR2 sequences are SNHLY and FYNNEI. The CDR3 consists of 15 residues. The V gene end was trimmed by 1 base and the J gene end by 6 bases; junction bases not matched to a gene: 4.

The J gene is TRBJ2-7, the V gene TRBV6-1; D remains unclear. Germline lookup yields CDR1 MNHNS and CDR2 SASEGT. Trimming took 8 bases from V and 0 from J, leaving 14 bases between them. This CDR3 is 14 amino acids long. DNA of the CDR3: TGTGCCAGCGGAGAGAACCTCTACTCCTACGAGCAGTACTTC. It specifies CASGENLYSYEQYF.

This sequence joins TRBV29-1 and TRBJ1-4; D may be TRBD1 (5 bases). With 4 bases removed from V and 7 bases from J, the gap between germline ends came to 19 bases. Per the germline V gene, CDR1 is SQVTM and CDR2 is ANQGSEA. This CDR3 has 15 amino acids. CDR3 coding DNA: TGCAGCGTTGGGGCCCTTTTGGGGGAGGGTGAAAAACTGTTTTTT. It translates to CSVGALLGEGEKLFF.

The gene calls are TRBV9 and TRBJ2-1, with D perhaps TRBD2 (5 bases). The V and J ends lost 4 bases and 9 bases respectively, with 11 bases between them. Germline-derived CDR1 and CDR2 are SGDLS and YYNGEE. The CDR3 covers 12 residues. CDR3 nucleotide sequence: TGTGCCAGCAGCCTAGGCCGGGGTGAGCAGTTCTTC. It codes for CASSLGRGEQFF.

V gene TRBV29-1 combines with J gene TRBJ2-7, with 8 bases matching TRBD1. The CDR3 is 17 residues long. V lost 2 bases to trimming and J lost 5 bases; unmatched junction nucleotides: 17. The V gene's germline CDR1 is SQVTM and CDR2 ANQGSEA. DNA of the CDR3: TGCAGCGTTGAATCTCTCGGTCGGTTCGGACAGGGCAACGAGCAGTACTTC. This translates into CSVESLGRFGQGNEQYF.

The genes are TRBV4-1 and TRBJ2-3; D possibly corresponds to TRBD2 (6 bases). V shed 3 bases and J shed 5 bases, with 18 bases lying between them. Germline V CDR1 and CDR2: MGHRA, YSYEKL. The CDR3 length is 16 residues. The DNA of the CDR3 is TGCGCCAGCAGCCATATCTGGGACTCAAAGGGAGATACGCAGTATTTT. Protein: CASSHIWDSKGDTQYF.

This sequence joins TRBV11-3 and TRBJ1-2; 9 bases match TRBD1. This CDR3 has 17 residues. V lost 0 bases to trimming and J lost 4 bases; unmatched junction nucleotides: 9. Germline V lookup: CDR1 SGHNT, CDR2 YENEEA. The CDR3 sequence is CASSLDGGQGRIYGYTF. CDR3 coding DNA: TGTGCCAGCAGCTTAGATGGCGGACAGGGGAGAATCTATGGCTACACCTTC. The full variable domain, with the rest looked up from reference TRBV11-3 and TRBJ1-2, is EAGVVQSPRYKIIEKKQPVAFWCNPISGHNTLYWYLQNLGQGPELLIRYENEEAVDDSQLPKDRFSAERLKGVDSTLKIQPAELGDSAVYLCASSLDGGQGRIYGYTFGSGTRLTVV.

The gene calls are TRBV5-4 and TRBJ2-7; 8 bases align to TRBD1. The CDR3 length is 14 residues. Per the germline V gene, CDR1 is SGHNT and CDR2 is YYREEE (reference sequence). Germline trimming cut 4 bases from V and 2 bases from J; bases unmatched to any gene: 5. CDR3 bases: TGTGCCAGCAGCACGCGGGACAGGCCCTACGAGCAGTACTTC. Translated: CASSTRDRPYEQYF.

The chain joins TRBV2 to TRBJ2-7; possible D gene TRBD2, 5 bases. The CDR3 is made up of 12 amino acids. Germline CDR1 and CDR2: SNHLY and FYNNEI. The V gene lost 0 bases and the J gene lost 5 bases, with 5 bases spanning the gap. The CDR3 protein is CASSEARDEQYF. The CDR3 DNA reads TGTGCCAGCAGTGAAGCGAGGGACGAGCAGTACTTC. Complete variable domain (other parts from reference TRBV2 and TRBJ2-7): EPEVTQTPSHQVTQMGQEVILRCVPISNHLYFYWYRQILGQKVEFLVSFYNNEISEKSEIFDDQFSVERPDGSNFTLKIRSTKLEDSAMYFCASSEARDEQYFGPGTRLTVT.